This T cell receptor (beta chain) came from a study of T-cell memory formation after mild COVID-19. Study-level findings and limits: The CD4+ clones that contracted clustered mainly within CM and EM, and the CD8+ clones concentrated in EMRA. Pre-infection memory held some responding clones, suggesting pre-existing cross-reactive T cells responded.

V shed 6 bases and J shed 5 bases, with 6 bases lying between them. The CDR3 length is 11 residues. Germline V gives CDR1 MNHEY, CDR2 SVGAGI. Remarks on this clonotype: What it binds is unknown.

Barcoded TCR alpha and TCR beta cDNA libraries with UMIs came from 5'RACE using constant-segment primers. TCRdb reprocessed the 5' RACE reads with MiXCR, giving one entry per CDR3 protein. The sample gives about 150,000 distinct CDR3 sequences, under 30% of which show up once; approximately 24% is in the top ten. The receptor was isolated from an adult woman who had mild COVID-19 (a few samples of this study predate the infection). Cell type and time point are not known. The source material was PBMCs or a T cell subset sorted from them (not recorded which). The chain employs TRBV6-5 and TRBJ2-3; D may be TRBD2 (6 bases). The CDR3 region is CASRGGDTQYF. CDR3 coding DNA: TGTGCCAGCAGGGGGGGAGATACGCAGTATTTT.